The rows below give T cell receptor beta chains drawn from one sample of a study of T cells in Graves' hyperthyroidism and ophthalmopathy. In TCRdb, the multiplex PCR reads were re-called with MiXCR into one record per CDR3 protein. The data show hundreds of thousands of distinct CDR3 sequences, with under 45% seen just once and around 32% held by the top ten. Sequences were obtained from blood. These receptors originate from a woman in her forties with Graves' hyperthyroidism. The CDR3 runs from the conserved cysteine through the conserved F or W. A D gene is named only where the DNA matches it firmly. Expanded clones are given a class, and other clones once, few, many or no size at all.

- - TRBJ1-1 TRBV4-2 CASSQDLRGAGTEAFF TGTGCCAGCAGCCAAGATCTTCGGGGCGCGGGCACTGAAGCTTTCTTT
- few TRBJ1-4 TRBV20-1 CSARVWRGVPNEKLFF TGCAGTGCGAGAGTGTGGAGGGGGGTTCCTAATGAAAAACTGTTTTTT
- - TRBJ1-2 TRBV7-8 CASSLVGKGNYGYTF TGTGCCAGCAGCTTAGTTGGAAAGGGGAACTATGGCTACACCTTC
- many TRBJ2-6 TRBV25-1 CASSDPGHLSGANVLTF TGTGCCAGCAGTGATCCCGGACACCTCTCTGGGGCCAACGTCCTGACTTTC
TRBD1 - TRBJ2-7 TRBV6-5 CASSYAGQGISYEQYF TGTGCCAGCAGTTACGCGGGACAGGGAATCTCCTACGAGCAGTACTTC
- few TRBJ1-1 TRBV19 CASSVGVTTEAFF TGTGCCAGTAGTGTAGGGGTGACCACTGAAGCTTTCTTT
- many TRBJ1-5 TRBV7-8 CASSLAEGGWEPQHF TGTGCCAGCAGCTTAGCGGAGGGGGGTTGGGAGCCCCAGCATTTT
- - TRBJ1-3 TRBV7-9 CATIEGTIYF TGTGCCACCATTGAGGGGACCATATATTTT
- few TRBJ1-2 TRBV5-5 CASSTASGSIYGYTF TGTGCCAGCAGCACGGCATCCGGGTCCATCTATGGCTACACCTTC
- once TRBJ1-4 TRBV20-1 CSARTAQRGEKLFF TGCAGTGCCCGGACGGCCCAGCGGGGTGAAAAACTGTTTTTT
TRBD1 - TRBJ2-5 TRBV20-1 CSASRQGIPIVQETQYF TGCAGTGCTAGCCGACAGGGAATTCCCATCGTCCAAGAGACCCAGTACTTC
- - TRBJ2-5 TRBV4-1 CASLPREQGRETQYF TGCGCCAGCTTACCGAGGGAGCAGGGAAGAGAGACCCAGTACTTC
- - TRBJ2-7 TRBV7-8 CASSPRPPGQPYEQYF TGTGCCAGCAGCCCACGACCCCCGGGACAACCCTACGAGCAGTACTTC
TRBD1 once TRBJ1-6 TRBV7-2 CATGRTGTGGVLNSPLHF TGTGCCACCGGAAGGACGGGGACAGGGGGGGTCCTGAATTCACCCCTCCACTTT
- many TRBJ2-7 TRBV7-9 CASSLVTSAGEQYF TGTGCCAGCAGCTTAGTTACCTCGGCGGGCGAGCAGTACTTC
- - TRBJ2-7 TRBV19 CASSIRGKTLCEQYF TGTGCCAGTAGTATTCGAGGCAAAACACTCTGCGAGCAGTACTTC
- many TRBJ1-4 TRBV29-1 CSVSEPGLSEKLFF TGCAGCGTTTCTGAGCCAGGTCTAAGTGAAAAACTGTTTTTT
- few TRBJ1-2 TRBV4-1 CASSQPGAYGYTF TGCGCCAGCAGCCAACCGGGGGCCTATGGCTACACCTTC
TRBD1 many TRBJ1-4 TRBV7-8 CASSLNRGLNEKLFF TGTGCCAGCAGCCTCAACAGGGGGTTAAATGAAAAACTGTTTTTT
- - TRBJ1-5 TRBV12-3/TRBV12-4 CASSLGVDQPRHF TGTGCCAGCAGCCTAGGGGTGGATCAGCCCCGGCATTTT
TRBD1 - TRBJ1-1 TRBV19 CAGSIQGDTEAFF TGTGCCGGTAGTATACAGGGGGACACTGAAGCTTTCTTT
- - TRBJ1-1 TRBV7-9 CASSSGPEVGTEAFF TGTGCCAGCAGCTCAGGGCCAGAGGTCGGGACTGAAGCTTTCTTT
- - TRBJ1-2 TRBV9 CASSVVNANVPYGYTF TGTGCCAGCAGCGTAGTTAATGCCAACGTTCCCTATGGCTACACCTTC
- - TRBJ2-6 TRBV29-1 CSVAEGGGTEAF TGCAGCGTTGCAGAGGGGGGAGGCACTGAAGCTTTC
TRBD1 - TRBJ2-5 TRBV10-3 CAISEKVDRDDF TGTGCCATCAGTGAGAAAGTGGACAGGGACGACTTC
TRBD2 once TRBJ2-7 TRBV20-1 CSARLAGGRLYEQYF TGCAGTGCTAGACTAGCGGGGGGACGATTGTACGAGCAGTACTTC
- - TRBJ1-2 TRBV29-1 CSVGGMGANYGYTF TGCAGCGTTGGAGGGATGGGAGCTAACTATGGCTACACCTTC
TRBD1 - TRBJ1-1 TRBV10-1 CASRAGAGGSQSGEAFF TGCGCCAGCAGGGCAGGGGCAGGGGGCAGTCAATCCGGTGAAGCTTTCTTT
- many TRBJ1-2 TRBV19 CASKPPGRGYTF TGTGCCAGCAAGCCCCCCGGTCGCGGCTACACCTTC
- - TRBJ2-1 TRBV5-5 CASSLAGEQFF TGTGCCAGCAGCTTAGCTGGTGAGCAGTTCTTC
TRBD2 - TRBJ2-7 TRBV25-1 CASSPPEDLLAGGASSYEQYF TGTGCCAGCAGCCCGCCTGAGGACCTGCTAGCGGGGGGGGCCAGTTCCTACGAGCAGTACTTC
- few TRBJ1-1 TRBV10-2 CASTAAFF TGCGCCAGCACGGCGGCTTTCTTT
- many TRBJ1-6 TRBV20-1 CSACEDSLNSPLHF TGCAGTGCTTGCGAGGACAGCCTTAATTCACCCCTCCACTTT
TRBD1 few TRBJ2-7 TRBV19 CASRNTGQGFREQYF TGTGCCAGTAGGAACACGGGACAGGGTTTTCGGGAGCAGTACTTC
- many TRBJ1-3 TRBV20-1 CSAIRGNSGNTIYF TGCAGTGCTATAAGAGGGAACTCTGGAAACACCATATATTTT
- many TRBJ2-7 TRBV10-1 CASSEGVEGTYEQYF TGCGCCAGCAGTGAGGGAGTTGAGGGAACCTACGAGCAGTACTTC
- few TRBJ2-5 TRBV13 CASSPPDAETQYF TGTGCCAGCAGTCCCCCGGACGCGGAGACCCAGTACTTC
TRBD2 - TRBJ2-7 TRBV20-1 CSATLAEYF TGCAGTGCTACCCTAGCGGAGTACTTC
- - TRBJ1-4 TRBV6-1 CASRSGDLFF TGTGCCAGCAGGAGTGGGGATCTGTTTTTT
- - TRBJ2-7 TRBV10-3 CAISGQDTHNEQYF TGTGCCATCAGCGGGCAGGATACTCACAATGAGCAGTACTTC
- - TRBJ2-7 TRBV7-9 CASSLARGSREQYF TGTGCCAGCAGCTTAGCTCGAGGTAGCCGCGAGCAGTACTTC
- few TRBJ2-5 TRBV4-1 CASGASPYRTETQYF TGCGCCAGTGGGGCGTCGCCGTATCGTACAGAGACCCAGTACTTC
TRBD1 - TRBJ2-7 TRBV24-1 CATSETGWDRGLYEQYF TGTGCCACCAGTGAGACAGGGTGGGACAGGGGGCTCTACGAGCAGTACTTC
- - TRBJ1-5 TRBV7-9 CASSFGPGLPQHF TGTGCCAGCAGCTTCGGTCCGGGACTGCCCCAGCATTTT
- many TRBJ1-6 TRBV19 CASRQGNSPLHF TGTGCCAGTCGGCAGGGCAATTCACCCCTCCACTTT
TRBD2 - TRBJ2-2 TRBV7-4 CASSYLTSGSFTGELFF TGTGCCAGCAGCTACCTTACTAGCGGGAGTTTCACCGGGGAGCTGTTTTTT
- - TRBJ1-6 TRBV6-5 CASSYPKSQPLHF TGTGCCAGCAGTTACCCGAAATCTCAACCCCTCCACTTT
- few TRBJ1-2 TRBV20-1 CSARDGGGADYGYTF TGCAGTGCTAGGGACGGCGGGGGCGCTGACTATGGCTACACCTTC